The entry that follows covers one TCR beta chain sequence. What it binds is unknown. 13 Jbeta primers and 60 Vbeta primers were used for the PCR. TCRdb's table, derived via immunoSEQ multiplex PCR, lists solely in-frame clones and lacks some. The repertoire table contains some 130,000 clones. V was pared by 5 bases and J by 8 bases, with 12 bases between. The CDR3 has 12 residues. Germline values: CDR1 SNHLY, CDR2 FYNNEI. The data belong to a study of cytomegalovirus exposure and HLA in healthy donors. General study results and limits: Reported findings show TCR beta sequences accurately forecast HLA-A and HLA-B alleles in most subjects. The authors later found TCR association rates varying by HLA locus, with DRB1 most and HLA-C fewest.

The receptor's source is a woman between 40 and 50 years old in good health and CMV-seronegative. The sample comprised PBMCs. The rearrangement joins TRBV2 to TRBJ1-1; perhaps TRBD1 as D (6 bases). The CDR3 DNA is TGTGCCAGCAGTCGGCAGCAGGGGGAAGCTTTCTTT. Translating it yields CASSRQQGEAFF.